Following are 5 T cell receptor beta chains from one sample sequenced in a study of T cells in Graves' hyperthyroidism and ophthalmopathy. TCR beta CDR3 regions were amplified from RNA. Initially, a first-round RT-PCR of the TCR CDR3 employed the HTBI primer set. MiXCR was run by TCRdb on the multiplex PCR reads, yielding one entry per CDR3 protein. This sample has about 480,000 distinct CDR3 sequences, with around 15% found just once. The sequencing sample was made of blood. These receptors originate from a woman younger than 35 with Graves' hyperthyroidism.

A few counts support this clonotype. DNA for the CDR3: TGCGCCAGCAGCTTGGCCAGGGGGGCTTTGTACAATGAGCAGTTCTTC. Translation gives CASSLARGALYNEQFF. V usage is TRBV5-1 and J usage is TRBJ2-1, with D possibly matching TRBD1 (7 bases). CDR1 and CDR2 from the germline V gene are SGHRS and YFSETQ. The CDR3 contains 16 residues. The V gene lost 0 bases and the J gene lost 4 bases, with 14 bases spanning the gap.

The rearrangement uses TRBV19 and TRBJ2-1; the D gene is possibly TRBD2 (6 bases). Trimming took 7 bases from V and 8 from J, leaving 21 bases between them. CDR1 and CDR2 from the germline V gene are LNHDA and SQIVND (reference sequence). The CDR3 sequence is 15 residues long. CDR3 protein: CASNWGERVGDEQFF. In DNA form, the CDR3 reads TGTGCCAGTAATTGGGGGGAGAGGGTGGGCGATGAGCAGTTCTTC.

This clonotype was counted at least ten times. The rearrangement links TRBV28 to TRBJ2-1, with TRBD2 identical over 16 bases. This CDR3 is built from 18 residues. The J segment lost 3 bases and the V segment lost 5 bases, leaving 7 bases of the junction unmatched. The germline V gene encodes CDR1 MDHEN and CDR2 SYDVKM. CDR3 protein: CASSPGTSGRAVYNEQFF. CDR3 nucleotide sequence: TGTGCCAGCAGTCCGGGGACTAGCGGGAGGGCGGTCTACAATGAGCAGTTCTTC.

As concerns this clonotype: This may arise from a read error, as a much more abundant clone is one base away. V gene TRBV5-6 combines with J gene TRBJ1-2; maybe TRBD1 (5 bases). CDR1 and CDR2 from the germline V gene are SGHDT and YYEEEE. The CDR3 runs 17 residues. The CDR3: CANSLRRGEDWGYGYTF. The CDR3 nucleotides are TGTGCCAACAGCTTGCGCCGGGGCGAAGACTGGGGCTATGGCTACACCTTC.

This clonotype was counted many times. The chain is built from TRBV27 and TRBJ2-3; D not resolved. V lost 5 bases, J lost 5 bases, and 14 bases lay in between. The CDR3 extends over 14 amino acids. Germline CDR1 reads MNHEY; CDR2 reads SMNVEV (reference sequence). The CDR3 DNA reads TGTGCCAGCAGTCTGGGCCCAAAAGGAGATACGCAGTATTTT. Translating it yields CASSLGPKGDTQYF.